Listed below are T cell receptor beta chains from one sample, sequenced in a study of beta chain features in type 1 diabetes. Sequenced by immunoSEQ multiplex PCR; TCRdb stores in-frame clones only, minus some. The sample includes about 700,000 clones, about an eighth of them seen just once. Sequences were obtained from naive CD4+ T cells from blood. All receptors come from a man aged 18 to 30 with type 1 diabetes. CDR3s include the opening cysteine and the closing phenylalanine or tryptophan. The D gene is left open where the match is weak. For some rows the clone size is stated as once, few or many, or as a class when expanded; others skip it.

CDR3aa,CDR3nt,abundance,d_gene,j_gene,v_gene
CASSRLEGATEAFF,TGTGCCAGCAGCCGACTTGAGGGCGCCACTGAAGCTTTCTTT,NA,NA,TRBJ1-1,TRBV7-6
CASTRHTGELFF,TGTGCCAGCACCCGACACACCGGGGAGCTGTTTTTT,few,NA,TRBJ2-2,TRBV6-1
CASSQGTSYGYTF,TGTGCCAGCAGCCAAGGGACTTCTTATGGCTACACCTTC,NA,NA,TRBJ1-2,TRBV14
CASSLGQRWYEQFF,TGTGCCAGCAGCCTCGGACAGCGTTGGTATGAGCAGTTCTTC,few,NA,TRBJ2-1,TRBV5-4
CASSVGYSDSPLHF,TGTGCCAGCAGCGTAGGGTATTCGGATTCACCCCTCCACTTT,few,NA,TRBJ1-6,TRBV9
CASSEAEGRSSYEQYF,TGTGCCAGCAGTGAAGCTGAGGGAAGGAGCTCCTACGAGCAGTACTTC,NA,NA,TRBJ2-7,TRBV6-1
CASSPPGQLQETQYF,TGTGCCAGCTCACCACCGGGACAGCTACAAGAGACCCAGTACTTC,NA,TRBD1,TRBJ2-5,TRBV18
CASSREANYGYTF,TGTGCCAGCAGCAGAGAAGCTAACTATGGCTACACCTTC,NA,NA,TRBJ1-2,TRBV13
CSVTGTSGGAYGTQYF,TGCAGCGTTACCGGGACTAGCGGGGGGGCTTATGGTACGCAGTATTTT,few,TRBD2,TRBJ2-3,TRBV29-1
CATKGGMNTEAFF,TGTGCCACTAAGGGTGGAATGAACACTGAAGCTTTCTTT,few,NA,TRBJ1-1,TRBV19
CASSYSRPTYEQYF,TGTGCCAGCAGTTACTCGAGGCCGACCTACGAGCAGTACTTC,NA,NA,TRBJ2-7,TRBV6-5
CASRSGGDGEKLFF,TGTGCCAGCAGGTCAGGGGGCGACGGTGAAAAACTGTTTTTT,NA,TRBD1,TRBJ1-4,TRBV28
CASSRDSVGGTDTQYF,TGTGCCAGCAGCCGGGATTCCGTGGGGGGCACAGATACGCAGTATTTT,once,NA,TRBJ2-3,TRBV11-2
CASSVVGNYEQYF,TGTGCCAGCAGTGTCGTAGGGAACTACGAGCAGTACTTC,NA,NA,TRBJ2-7,TRBV28
CSVESTGGNTIYF,TGCAGCGTTGAATCAACAGGGGGAAACACCATATATTTT,few,NA,TRBJ1-3,TRBV29-1
CASSSRVTQYF,TGTGCCAGCAGTTCCAGGGTAACGCAGTATTTT,few,NA,TRBJ2-3,TRBV28
CASRTAGGSADTQYF,TGTGCCAGCAGGACGGCGGGGGGCAGCGCAGATACGCAGTATTTT,few,TRBD2,TRBJ2-3,TRBV28
CASSQTDTQYF,TGTGCCAGCAGCCAGACAGATACGCAGTATTTT,few,NA,TRBJ2-3,TRBV11-2
CASSLAGDSMGQYF,TGTGCCAGCAGCTTAGCGGGGGACAGCATGGGTCAGTACTTC,few,TRBD1,TRBJ2-4,TRBV7-8
CASSADREMMYF,TGCGCCAGCAGCGCAGACAGGGAAATGATGTATTTT,few,TRBD1,TRBJ2-3,TRBV5-1
CSALGQEGNEQFF,TGCAGCGCACTGGGACAGGAGGGAAATGAGCAGTTCTTC,few,TRBD1,TRBJ2-1,TRBV29-1
CASSLDRNTEAFF,TGTGCCAGCAGCCTTGACAGGAACACTGAAGCTTTCTTT,NA,NA,TRBJ1-1,TRBV14
CASSFRDQSTPLHF,TGTGCCAGCAGCTTCCGGGACCAAAGTACACCCCTCCACTTT,NA,NA,TRBJ1-6,TRBV9
CASTGGPNSPLHF,TGTGCCAGCACCGGGGGGCCCAATTCACCCCTCCACTTT,NA,NA,TRBJ1-6,TRBV11-3
CASSYSTSGGVNEQFF,TGTGCCAGCAGTTACTCGACTAGCGGGGGAGTGAATGAGCAGTTCTTC,few,TRBD2,TRBJ2-1,TRBV6-6
CASSGWDSSTDTQYF,TGTGCCAGCAGCGGCTGGGACAGCAGCACAGATACGCAGTATTTT,NA,TRBD1,TRBJ2-3,TRBV9
CAWSTGGKVADTQYF,TGTGCCTGGTCGACAGGGGGGAAGGTTGCAGATACGCAGTATTTT,NA,TRBD1,TRBJ2-3,TRBV30
CASSSQGTSSNEQFF,TGTGCCAGCAGTAGCCAGGGGACTTCTTCAAATGAGCAGTTCTTC,few,NA,TRBJ2-1,TRBV6-5
CASSPLRETQYF,TGTGCCAGCAGCCCCCTTCGAGAGACCCAGTACTTC,NA,NA,TRBJ2-5,TRBV2
CTSSLSGGPYNEQFF,TGCACCAGCAGCTTGAGCGGGGGGCCGTACAATGAGCAGTTCTTC,NA,NA,TRBJ2-1,TRBV1
CASSAGQGGSNQPQHF,TGTGCCAGCAGCGCAGGTCAGGGAGGGAGCAATCAGCCCCAGCATTTT,few,NA,TRBJ1-5,TRBV7-9
CASSHGLAGEPYNEQFF,TGCGCCAGCAGTCACGGACTAGCGGGGGAACCCTACAATGAGCAGTTCTTC,many,TRBD2,TRBJ2-1,TRBV23-1
CASSEIHTYGYTF,TGTGCCAGCAGTGAGATACATACCTATGGCTACACCTTC,NA,NA,TRBJ1-2,TRBV2
CASSSLKNTEAFF,TGCGCCAGCAGCTCCCTAAAGAACACTGAAGCTTTCTTT,NA,NA,TRBJ1-1,TRBV5-1
CASRDSGLGGLFF,TGTGCCAGCCGGGACAGTGGCCTCGGAGGACTGTTTTTT,NA,TRBD1,TRBJ1-4,TRBV30
CASSQVAGAGEKLFF,TGCGCCAGCAGCCAAGTAGCGGGGGCTGGGGAAAAACTGTTTTTT,NA,NA,TRBJ1-4,TRBV4-1
CAKASSDSGANVLTF,TGTGCCAAAGCCAGTAGTGACTCTGGGGCCAACGTCCTGACTTTC,few,NA,TRBJ2-6,TRBV7-9
CASSLDHYEQYF,TGCGCCAGCAGCTTGGACCACTACGAGCAGTACTTC,NA,NA,TRBJ2-7,TRBV5-1
CASSLRGYTEAFF,TGTGCCAGCAGCTTACGGGGGTACACTGAAGCTTTCTTT,NA,NA,TRBJ1-1,TRBV7-9
CASSVAGGTKNIQYF,TGTGCCAGCAGCGTAGCCGGGGGGACCAAAAACATTCAGTACTTC,few,TRBD2,TRBJ2-4,TRBV9
CSVAAPEGKLFF,TGCAGCGTTGCGGCACCGGAGGGAAAACTGTTTTTT,NA,NA,TRBJ1-4,TRBV29-1
CASGTGAGELFF,TGTGCCTCCGGGACAGGGGCCGGGGAGCTGTTTTTT,few,TRBD1,TRBJ2-2,TRBV28
CASSTRTGNPANEKLFF,TGCGCCAGCAGCACCCGGACAGGCAACCCGGCCAATGAAAAACTGTTTTTT,few,TRBD1,TRBJ1-4,TRBV5-1
CASSEGEGWVETQYF,TGTGCCAGCAGTGAAGGAGAGGGGTGGGTTGAGACCCAGTACTTC,NA,NA,TRBJ2-5,TRBV25-1
CASSVASGGYNEQFF,TGTGCCAGCAGCGTAGCTAGCGGGGGGTACAATGAGCAGTTCTTC,few,TRBD2,TRBJ2-1,TRBV9
CASSEARVSNTEAFF,TGTGCCAGCAGTGAAGCCAGGGTCTCGAACACTGAAGCTTTCTTT,few,NA,TRBJ1-1,TRBV25-1
CASSLQPRETQYF,TGTGCCAGCAGCCTCCAACCGCGGGAGACCCAGTACTTC,NA,NA,TRBJ2-5,TRBV14
CAWSVLRTEKTLTSGNTIYF,TGTGCCTGGAGTGTACTACGAACCGAGAAAACTCTGACCTCTGGAAACACCATATATTTT,NA,NA,TRBJ1-3,TRBV30
CASSPLSGMETQYF,TGCGCCAGCAGCCCCCTTTCGGGTATGGAGACCCAGTACTTC,NA,NA,TRBJ2-5,TRBV4-1
CASRSGTDPAHTQYF,TGCGCCAGCAGATCCGGGACAGATCCTGCACATACGCAGTATTTT,NA,TRBD1,TRBJ2-3,TRBV5-1
CAWSVLGAQPQHF,TGTGCCTGGAGTGTACTGGGGGCACAGCCCCAGCATTTT,once,NA,TRBJ1-5,TRBV30
CASSIRAANTGELFF,TGTGCCAGTAGTATTAGGGCAGCGAACACCGGGGAGCTGTTTTTT,NA,NA,TRBJ2-2,TRBV19
CASRGDRGQRTGELFF,TGTGCCAGCAGAGGGGACAGGGGGCAGAGGACCGGGGAGCTGTTTTTT,NA,TRBD1,TRBJ2-2,TRBV2
CASSPRAGLTGELFF,TGTGCTAGCAGCCCTCGGGCAGGGCTCACCGGGGAGCTGTTTTTT,few,NA,TRBJ2-2,TRBV7-7
CASRPGHLAKNIQYF,TGTGCCAGCAGGCCGGGACACCTAGCCAAAAACATTCAGTACTTC,few,NA,TRBJ2-4,TRBV6-5
CASRLGEEKLFF,TGTGCCAGCAGGCTAGGGGAGGAAAAACTGTTTTTT,few,NA,TRBJ1-4,TRBV6-6
CSVPPSGGPDEQFF,TGCAGCGTCCCCCCTAGCGGGGGTCCGGATGAGCAGTTCTTC,NA,TRBD2,TRBJ2-1,TRBV29-1
CASSFRAPGADTQYF,TGTGCCAGCAGTTTTCGTGCACCAGGGGCAGATACGCAGTATTTT,few,NA,TRBJ2-3,TRBV7-9
CASSPGLGKGNQPQHF,TGTGCCAGCAGCCCCGGGCTCGGGAAGGGCAATCAGCCCCAGCATTTT,few,NA,TRBJ1-5,TRBV5-6